What follows describes a single T cell receptor (beta chain). Its antigen is currently unknown. This CDR3 is built from 14 residues. V was pared by 3 bases and J by 8 bases, with 7 bases of the junction left unmatched. Germline CDR1 and CDR2: SGHKS and YYEKEE (reference sequence). Libraries were prepared by immunoSEQ multiplex PCR; TCRdb keeps only in-frame clonotypes and omits some of them. The data hold under 85,000 clones, with 65% to 90% observed a single time. The data stem from a study of OX40 agonist ivuxolimab in advanced cancers. Study-level findings and limits: CD8+ T cells averaged more expanded clones than CD4+. Low levels of normalized T-cell clonal expansion also appeared in some nonresponders.

The receptor comes from an adult with an advanced solid tumor such as melanoma, head and neck, liver or kidney cancer. The chain combines TRBV5-5 with TRBJ1-4, with 7 bases that match TRBD1. Material: CD4+ or CD8+ T cells sorted from blood, obtained in a trial of the OX40 agonist ivuxolimab. This CDR3 reads CASSYRDRPEKLFF. DNA of the CDR3: TGTGCCAGCAGCTACCGGGACAGACCCGAAAAACTGTTTTTT.